This entry describes one TCR beta chain. This entry is derived from a study of blood T cell repertoires in COVID-19. The wider study: Acute and convalescent COVID-19 samples came from the United States, Italy and Spain. From T cells, B-cell-depleted T cells, or PBMCs came the material, which was cDNA or gDNA.

The CDR3 sequence is 15 residues long. Germline V lookup: CDR1 SNHLY, CDR2 FYNNEI. V lost 3 bases and J lost 6; bases outside the gene matches: 9. In the authors' workflow: Estimated nucleated cell counts came from reference gene primer amplification. The table came from immunoSEQ multiplex PCR; TCRdb's copy has only in-frame clones and leaves some out. The V and J calls and clone size come from that table; D and trimming were worked out from the DNA. This sample has about 170,000 clones; roughly 86% occur once, and the top ten carry 2.5% to 4%. The chain joins TRBV2 to TRBJ1-2; 8 bases map to TRBD1. The source of this sequence is a man aged 65 to 79 with acute or convalescent COVID-19. The material sequenced was peripheral blood. CDR3 in amino acids: CASSERQGQLDGYTF. Here the CDR3 DNA reads TGTGCCAGCAGTGAGCGACAGGGGCAGTTGGATGGCTACACCTTC.